This is a list of T cell receptor beta chains from one sample in a study of regulatory T cells. TCRdb's copy holds only in-frame clones and misses some; the assay was immunoSEQ multiplex PCR. Among about 35,000 clones listed, 89% were seen once. Sequencing input: conventional CD4+ T cells sorted from blood. The receptors stem from a young adult with CD3G deficiency. CDR3s include the opening cysteine and the closing phenylalanine or tryptophan. Fields, in order: clone size, D gene, V gene, J gene, CDR3 DNA, CDR3 protein. A D gene is named only where the DNA matches it firmly. For some rows the clone size is stated as once, few or many, or as a class when expanded; others skip it.

NA	TRBD2	TRBV6-1	TRBJ2-7	TGTGCCAGCAGTGTTTTTAGCGGGAGGGAACACGAGCAGTACTTC	CASSVFSGREHEQYF
NA	NA	TRBV28	TRBJ1-4	TGTGCCAGCACCGGGACACATAATGAAAAACTGTTTTTT	CASTGTHNEKLFF
NA	TRBD2	TRBV10-3	TRBJ2-7	TGTGCCATCAGTGAGTCCTACGGGAGGGCCAGGGAGCAGTACTTC	CAISESYGRAREQYF
NA	TRBD1	TRBV18	TRBJ1-2	TGTGCCAGCTCACCAGAGGGGACAGGGAGGAATGGCTACACCTTC	CASSPEGTGRNGYTF
NA	NA	TRBV11-2	TRBJ2-5	TGTGCCAGCAGCTTAGACCCCAAGGAGACCCAGTACTTC	CASSLDPKETQYF
NA	TRBD1	TRBV7-8	TRBJ2-6	TGTGCCAGCAGCTCCCTTAGGACAGGGGGCGATGGGGCCAACGTCCTGACTTTC	CASSSLRTGGDGANVLTF
once	TRBD2	TRBV28	TRBJ2-7	TGTGCCAGCAGTTCATCGGGGCTAGCGGGTTTCAACGAGCAGTACTTC	CASSSSGLAGFNEQYF
NA	TRBD2	TRBV5-1	TRBJ2-1	TGCGCCAGCCGGCGGGGGGAAGGATCAGCCTACAATGAGCAGTTCTTC	CASRRGEGSAYNEQFF
NA	TRBD1	TRBV11-2	TRBJ2-7	TGTGCCAGCAGTTGGGACAGGACCTACGAGCAGTACTTC	CASSWDRTYEQYF
NA	TRBD2	TRBV7-8	TRBJ2-6	TGTGCCAGCAGCGCGGGGGTGGGCCTCCTTTCTGGGGCCAACGTCCTGACTTTC	CASSAGVGLLSGANVLTF
few	TRBD2	TRBV6-1	TRBJ2-7	TGTGCCAGCAGTGAAGCGTTCCCGGGACTAGCGGGGGCCGGGGAGCAGTACTTC	CASSEAFPGLAGAGEQYF
NA	NA	TRBV28	TRBJ1-2	TGTGCCAGCAGTTCCCAGGGGAACTATGGCTACACCTTC	CASSSQGNYGYTF
NA	TRBD2	TRBV5-1	TRBJ2-2	TGCGCCAGCAGCTCCATAGCGGGAGGAACTACCGGGGAGCTGTTTTTT	CASSSIAGGTTGELFF
once	NA	TRBV28	TRBJ2-7	TGTGCCAGCAGCTCCTTGGGGCTACCGCCCTACGAGCAGTACTTC	CASSSLGLPPYEQYF
NA	NA	TRBV10-3	TRBJ1-1	TGTGCCATCAGTGGGAACCTAGGAGCTGAAGCTTTCTTT	CAISGNLGAEAFF
NA	NA	TRBV4-3	TRBJ1-2	TGCGCCAGCAGCCATAAGGTAGAATCCCGATGTCATAATGGCTACACCTTC	CASSHKVESRCHNGYTF
NA	TRBD1	TRBV11-1	TRBJ1-1	TGTGCCAGCAGCCTAACACAGGGGACTGAAGCTTTCTTT	CASSLTQGTEAFF
NA	NA	TRBV20-1	TRBJ1-2	TGCAGTGCCCCCGAGGGATCTGGCTACACCTTC	CSAPEGSGYTF
NA	TRBD1	TRBV28	TRBJ2-1	TGTGCCAGCAGTTCGACAGGGGCCGGCTCCTACAATGAGCAGTTCTTC	CASSSTGAGSYNEQFF
NA	NA	TRBV6-6	TRBJ1-4	TGTGCCAGCAGCCTCCGGGGGGAAAAACTGTTTTTT	CASSLRGEKLFF
few	TRBD1	TRBV6-6	TRBJ1-2	TGTGCCAGCAGTTACGACAGGGGGTATGGCTACACCTTC	CASSYDRGYGYTF
NA	NA	TRBV19	TRBJ1-5	TGTGCCAGTAGTATAATCCTTAGCAATCAGCCCCAGCATTTT	CASSIILSNQPQHF
NA	NA	TRBV23-1	TRBJ1-2	TGCGCCAGCAGTCAAGAAGGCTACACCTTC	CASSQEGYTF
NA	NA	TRBV5-1	TRBJ2-5	TGCGCCAGCAGCTTGGGGGACATTCAAGAGACCCAGTACTTC	CASSLGDIQETQYF
few	NA	TRBV10-3	TRBJ1-6	TGTGCCATCAGCCAGGAAAAGGGGTCACCCCTCCACTTT	CAISQEKGSPLHF
NA	TRBD1	TRBV5-1	TRBJ1-1	TGCGCCAGCAGCTCAGGGACAGTGGGGGCTGAAGCTTTCTTT	CASSSGTVGAEAFF
once	NA	TRBV19	TRBJ1-2	TGTGCCAGCAGAAACCCGGACTATGGCTACACCTTC	CASRNPDYGYTF
NA	NA	TRBV4-2	TRBJ2-7	TGTGCCAGCAGCCAAGATGAGACCGAAACCTACGAGCAGTACTTC	CASSQDETETYEQYF
NA	NA	TRBV7-2	TRBJ2-4	TGTGCCAGCAGCCCTGGGGGAGGAAGGGCCAAAAACATTCAGTACTTC	CASSPGGGRAKNIQYF
NA	NA	TRBV6-6	TRBJ1-2	TGTGCCAGCAGTGGTGGCGGCAACTATGGCTACACCTTC	CASSGGGNYGYTF
NA	NA	TRBV7-9	TRBJ2-3	TGTGCCAGCAGCTTCTTACGGGGAGGCACAGATACGCAGTATTTT	CASSFLRGGTDTQYF
NA	TRBD1	TRBV5-1	TRBJ2-3	TGCGCCAGCAGCCTCACGACAGGGATGGTGTCAGATACGCAGTATTTT	CASSLTTGMVSDTQYF